This T cell receptor (beta chain) was found in a study of CD8 T cells in ankylosing spondylitis. CDR1 and CDR2 (germline): DFQATT, SNEGSKA (reference sequence). The V gene lost 5 bases and the J gene lost 0 bases, with 15 bases spanning the gap. The CDR3 totals 15 residues. MiXCR, run by TCRdb on the 5' RACE reads, gives a single entry per CDR3 protein. The sample lists fewer than 750,000 distinct CDR3 sequences, 15% to 20% seen once, with 15% to 20% in the top ten. General study results and limits: Disease-linked clones displayed a CD8+ phenotype and appeared relatively rarely in peripheral blood. It appeared that ankylosing spondylitis blood was characterized by a TCR beta motif of several highly homologous variants.

A remark on this clonotype: The antigen remains unidentified.

Sequenced material: blood, either unsorted or a sorted T cell fraction (not recorded which). This clonotype originated in a male donor with ankylosing spondylitis. The chain links TRBV20-1 to TRBJ2-3; unclear D gene. CDR3 residues: CSAGTLWRSTDTQYF. CDR3 coding DNA: TGCAGTGCTGGAACGCTATGGCGGAGCACAGATACGCAGTATTTT.